This T cell receptor (beta chain) originates from a study of blood T cell repertoires in COVID-19. Study processing details: Quantification of nucleated cells was approximated via reference gene primer amplification. Assay used: immunoSEQ multiplex PCR; TCRdb lists only in-frame clones, some missing. Clone size and the V and J calls come from that table; the DNA yielded D and trimming. The table shows about 82,000 clones, with around four fifths occurring only once. V lost 0 bases, J lost 0 bases, and 8 bases lay in between. This CDR3 is built from 15 residues. Per germline, CDR1 MNHNY and CDR2 SVGAGI (reference sequence).

The sequencing sample was made of peripheral blood. V and J are TRBV6-6 and TRBJ1-1, with TRBD1 as a possible D gene (5 bases). The origin of this receptor is a man between 60 and 70 years old with COVID-19, enrolled during active disease. The CDR3 here is CASSYSRAMNTEAFF. In DNA, the CDR3 is TGTGCCAGCAGTTACTCCAGGGCAATGAACACTGAAGCTTTCTTT.